This TCR beta chain was captured in a study of lymphopenia after photon versus proton radiotherapy. General study results and limits: Proton therapy kept repertoires fairly stable, unlike photons, which gained effector/memory cells.

The germline gives CDR1 SEHNR, CDR2 FQNEAQ (reference sequence). The trim removed 0 bases at V and 4 bases at J, leaving 2 bases unmatched. The CDR3 length is 15 residues. This clone was detected once. Its antigen is not known. Sequenced by immunoSEQ multiplex PCR; TCRdb stores in-frame clones only, minus some. The data show around 64,000 clones, about nine tenths seen once. This sequence originates from an elderly man with esophageal cancer. This specimen consisted of peripheral blood, obtained from a patient treated with proton-based radiotherapy. This chain uses TRBV7-9 with TRBJ1-4, with TRBD1 matching over 7 bases. CDR3 in DNA: TGTGCCAGCAGCTTAGCGAGGGACAGTAATGAAAAACTGTTTTTT. Residues: CASSLARDSNEKLFF.